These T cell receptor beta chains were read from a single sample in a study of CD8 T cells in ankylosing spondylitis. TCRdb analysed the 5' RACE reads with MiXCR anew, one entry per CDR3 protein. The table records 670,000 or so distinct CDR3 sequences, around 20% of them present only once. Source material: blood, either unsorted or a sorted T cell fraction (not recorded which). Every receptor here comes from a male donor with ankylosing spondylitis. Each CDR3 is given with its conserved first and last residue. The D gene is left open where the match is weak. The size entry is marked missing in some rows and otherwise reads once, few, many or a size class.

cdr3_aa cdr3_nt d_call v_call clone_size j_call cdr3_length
CAWAKGVYNEQFF TGTGCCTGGGCCAAGGGTGTTTACAATGAGCAGTTCTTC - TRBV30 few TRBJ2-1 13
CASSWTSSTDTQYF TGTGCCAGCAGCTGGACATCGAGCACAGATACGCAGTATTTT - TRBV9 - TRBJ2-3 14
CASSQAFGGIYEQYF TGTGCCAGCAGCCAAGCTTTTGGGGGGATTTACGAGCAGTACTTC - TRBV4-2 few TRBJ2-7 15
CASSLVVGTGSYNEQFF TGTGCCAGCAGCTTAGTAGTTGGGACAGGGTCCTACAATGAGCAGTTCTTC TRBD1 TRBV7-2 - TRBJ2-1 17
CASSLGFPNWAEAFF TGTGCCAGCAGCTTAGGTTTTCCAAATTGGGCTGAAGCTTTCTTT - TRBV13 - TRBJ1-1 15
CASLDPLASGANVLTF TGTGCCAGCCTCGACCCGCTAGCCTCTGGGGCCAACGTCCTGACTTTC - TRBV12-3/TRBV12-4 few TRBJ2-6 16
CASSSGLNNQPQHF TGTGCCAGCAGTTCGGGACTCAACAATCAGCCCCAGCATTTT - TRBV27 few TRBJ1-5 14
CSAREGRDSGANVLTF TGCAGTGCTAGAGAGGGTAGGGATTCTGGGGCCAACGTCCTGACTTTC - TRBV20-1 few TRBJ2-6 16
CASSDRGPSYNEQFF TGTGCCAGCAGCGACAGGGGGCCGTCCTACAATGAGCAGTTCTTC TRBD1 TRBV7-8 few TRBJ2-1 15
CASSFSAWGTEAFF TGTGCCAGCAGCTTCAGCGCGTGGGGCACTGAAGCTTTCTTT - TRBV11-2 few TRBJ1-1 14
CASSLEVSGHYEQYF TGCGCCAGCAGCTTGGAGGTTTCGGGCCACTACGAGCAGTACTTC - TRBV5-1 few TRBJ2-7 15
CASSDQRQEFGELFF TGTGCCAGCAGTGACCAAAGGCAGGAGTTCGGGGAGCTGTTTTTT - TRBV25-1 - TRBJ2-2 15
CASTLDGINQPQHF TGTGCCAGCACCCTAGACGGGATCAATCAGCCCCAGCATTTT - TRBV6-2/TRBV6-3 few TRBJ1-5 14
CASGLSAGGPIDTQYF TGTGCTAGTGGTTTGTCTGCGGGGGGGCCGATAGATACGCAGTATTTT TRBD2 TRBV12-5 - TRBJ2-3 16
CASRNEGSSYEQYF TGTGCCAGCAGAAACGAGGGCAGCTCCTACGAGCAGTACTTC - TRBV6-1 few TRBJ2-7 14
CASSRGLADFGANVLTF TGTGCCAGCAGTAGGGGACTAGCCGACTTTGGGGCCAACGTCCTGACTTTC TRBD2 TRBV28 - TRBJ2-6 17
CASSIRGVNTEAFF TGTGCCAGTAGTATCAGGGGCGTGAACACTGAAGCTTTCTTT - TRBV19 - TRBJ1-1 14
CARDLAGVTGELFF TGTGCCAGGGACCTAGCGGGGGTCACCGGGGAGCTGTTTTTT TRBD2 TRBV7-2 - TRBJ2-2 14
CASSVVVTSEQFF TGTGCCAGCAGCGTAGTGGTCACTAGTGAGCAGTTCTTC - TRBV9 few TRBJ2-1 13
CASSFRTSGKGREQYF TGTGCCAGCAGCTTCCGGACTAGCGGGAAGGGAAGAGAGCAGTACTTC TRBD2 TRBV13 - TRBJ2-7 16
CASSQGLNYEQYF TGCGCCAGCAGCCAAGGGCTCAACTACGAGCAGTACTTC - TRBV4-1 - TRBJ2-7 13
CASSVGQGGYEQYF TGTGCCAGCAGCGTAGGGCAGGGGGGTTACGAGCAGTACTTC - TRBV9 few TRBJ2-7 14
CASSSFDHFYEQFF TGTGCCAGCAGTTCCTTCGACCATTTTTATGAGCAGTTCTTC - TRBV12-3/TRBV12-4 medium-sized TRBJ2-1 14
CASSKGEKSSYEQYF TGTGCCAGCAGTAAGGGGGAAAAGAGCTCCTACGAGCAGTACTTC - TRBV12-3/TRBV12-4 few TRBJ2-7 15
CSASGGGAGEKLFF TGCAGTGCTAGCGGCGGAGGGGCAGGGGAAAAACTGTTTTTT - TRBV20-1 few TRBJ1-4 14
CASSLLPSGRTDTQYF TGCGCCAGCAGCTTGCTGCCTAGCGGGAGGACGGATACGCAGTATTTT TRBD2 TRBV5-1 few TRBJ2-3 16
CASSIQPMGYTDTQYF TGTGCCAGCAGCATACAGCCTATGGGATACACAGATACGCAGTATTTT - TRBV7-2 many TRBJ2-3 16
CAISGEQDYEQFF TGTGCCATCAGTGGGGAACAGGACTATGAGCAGTTCTTC - TRBV10-3 few TRBJ2-1 13
CASSLDRSDSPLHF TGTGCCAGCAGCCTGGACAGGTCTGACTCACCCCTCCACTTT TRBD1 TRBV6-1 many TRBJ1-6 14
CASSHTAAISYNEQFF TGTGCCAGCAGCCATACAGCAGCGATCTCCTACAATGAGCAGTTCTTC - TRBV7-9 - TRBJ2-1 16
CASKLEGDSNQPQHF TGTGCCAGCAAACTGGAGGGGGATAGCAATCAGCCCCAGCATTTT - TRBV11-3 - TRBJ1-5 15
CASSYDRARGGEQYF TGTGCCAGCAGTTATGATCGGGCCCGCGGGGGCGAGCAGTACTTC TRBD2 TRBV6-5 - TRBJ2-7 15
CASSLVAAGRAYEQYF TGTGCCAGCAGCTTAGTGGCAGCGGGGAGAGCCTACGAGCAGTACTTC TRBD2 TRBV7-9 few TRBJ2-7 16
CASSPGDRKGYGYTF TGTGCCAGCAGCCCCGGTGACAGAAAGGGGTATGGCTACACCTTC - TRBV5-5 - TRBJ1-2 15
CASSVVLAGETQYF TGTGCCAGCAGTGTGGTCCTGGCGGGAGAGACCCAGTACTTC - TRBV2 - TRBJ2-5 14
CASSLSRIGVLFF TGTGCCAGCAGTTTATCTCGAATTGGGGTACTGTTTTTT - TRBV27 few TRBJ1-4 13
CASSVGGQNTEAFF TGTGCCAGCAGCGTCGGGGGGCAGAACACTGAAGCTTTCTTT - TRBV9 - TRBJ1-1 14
CATSDLHGSGANVLTF TGTGCCACCAGTGATTTGCATGGGTCTGGGGCCAACGTCCTGACTTTC - TRBV24-1 - TRBJ2-6 16
CSAEGFQNIQYF TGCAGTGCAGAGGGGTTCCAAAACATTCAGTACTTC - TRBV20-1 - TRBJ2-4 12
CASSIDLEPQHF TGTGCCAGCAGCATCGACCTAGAGCCCCAGCATTTT - TRBV7-9 - TRBJ1-5 12
CASGLEVYSNQPQHF TGTGCTAGTGGTTTAGAGGTTTATAGCAATCAGCCCCAGCATTTT - TRBV12-5 few TRBJ1-5 15
CASSLAQDRNTEAFF TGTGCCAGCAGCTTAGCCCAAGACAGGAACACTGAAGCTTTCTTT - TRBV13 - TRBJ1-1 15
CASRKTGGGYGYTF TGTGCCAGCAGAAAGACAGGGGGAGGCTATGGCTACACCTTC TRBD1 TRBV12-3/TRBV12-4 many TRBJ1-2 14
CASSQSPSWEETQYF TGTGCCAGCAGCCAATCGCCCAGTTGGGAGGAGACCCAGTACTTC - TRBV3-1 - TRBJ2-5 15
CATSDPRLTYNEQFF TGTGCCACCAGTGACCCCAGGTTGACCTACAATGAGCAGTTCTTC - TRBV24-1 - TRBJ2-1 15
CASSLEGAVYNEQFF TGTGCCAGCAGCTTGGAGGGGGCGGTGTACAATGAGCAGTTCTTC - TRBV7-3 few TRBJ2-1 15
CASSGTGGWQTQYF TGTGCCAGCAGCGGGACGGGGGGTTGGCAGACCCAGTACTTC TRBD2 TRBV9 few TRBJ2-5 14